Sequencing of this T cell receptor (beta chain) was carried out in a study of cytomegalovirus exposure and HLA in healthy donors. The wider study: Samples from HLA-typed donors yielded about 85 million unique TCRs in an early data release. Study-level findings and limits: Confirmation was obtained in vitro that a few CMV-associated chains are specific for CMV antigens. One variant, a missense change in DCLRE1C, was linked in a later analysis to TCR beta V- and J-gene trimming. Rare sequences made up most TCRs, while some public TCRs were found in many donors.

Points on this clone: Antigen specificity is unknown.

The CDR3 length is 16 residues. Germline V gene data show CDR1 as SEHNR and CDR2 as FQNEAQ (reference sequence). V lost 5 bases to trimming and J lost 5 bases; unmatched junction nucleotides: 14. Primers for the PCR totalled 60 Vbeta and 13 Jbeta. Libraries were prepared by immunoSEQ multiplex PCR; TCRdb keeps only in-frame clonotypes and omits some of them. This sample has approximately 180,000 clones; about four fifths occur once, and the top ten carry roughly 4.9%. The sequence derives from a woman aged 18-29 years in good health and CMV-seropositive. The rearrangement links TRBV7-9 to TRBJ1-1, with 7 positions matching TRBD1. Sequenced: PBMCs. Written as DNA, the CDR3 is TGTGCCAGCAGCCCGGGGACAGCCGTCGGAGTAACTGAAGCTTTCTTT. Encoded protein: CASSPGTAVGVTEAFF. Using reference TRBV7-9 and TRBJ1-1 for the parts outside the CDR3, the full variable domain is DTGVSQNPRHKITKRGQNVTFRCDPISEHNRLYWYRQTLGQGPEFLTYFQNEAQLEKSRLLSDRFSAERPKGSFSTLEIQRTEQGDSAMYLCASSPGTAVGVTEAFFGQGTRLTVV.